This T cell receptor (beta chain) emerged from a study of response to subunit inactivated influenza vaccine. The study's findings and limits: Each seasonal flu vaccination may recruit only limited new T cells, authors suggested.

This clonotype was seen a handful of times. Its antigen remains unknown. Using its own MiXCR run on the RT-PCR reads, TCRdb lists one record per CDR3 protein. Of 150,000 to 200,000 distinct CDR3 sequences detected, 7.5% to 10% appear once; the ten largest clones hold 11%. Germline CDR1 reads SGHVS; CDR2 reads FQNEAQ. The CDR3 length is 15 residues. Trimming stripped 2 bases from V and 4 bases from J, with 12 bases between. The rearrangement joins TRBV7-8 to TRBJ1-5; D not resolved. Sequencing was performed on non-naive T cells sorted from PBMCs, taken on the day of vaccination. This receptor was identified in a man aged 45-65 years who received an inactivated influenza vaccine. The CDR3 here is CASSLNWPANQPQHF. DNA for the CDR3: TGTGCCAGCAGCTTAAATTGGCCAGCTAATCAGCCCCAGCATTTT.